The rows below give T cell receptor beta chains drawn from one sample of a study of shared clonotypes between healthy human individuals. The table came from immunoSEQ multiplex PCR; TCRdb's copy has only in-frame clones and leaves some out. The sample includes roughly 2 million clones, over 85% of them seen just once. Material for sequencing was naive CD8+ T cells sorted from blood. These receptors were obtained from a man younger than 30 in good health. Each CDR3 is given with its conserved first and last residue. A D gene is named only where the DNA matches it firmly. Some rows mark clone size as missing; the rest say once, few, many or name a class of expanded clone.

d_call j_call v_call clone_size cdr3_nt cdr3_aa
. TRBJ1-1 TRBV5-1 once TGCGCCAGCAGCCTAATAACAGGGAGGAGCACTGAAGCTTTCTTT CASSLITGRSTEAFF
. TRBJ1-3 TRBV18 . TGTGCCAGCTCACCAGCGGGGATGGCTGGAAACACCATATATTTT CASSPAGMAGNTIYF
. TRBJ2-7 TRBV6-6 . TGTGCCAGCAGTTACTCGTTGGCCTCGGAGCAGTACTTC CASSYSLASEQYF
. TRBJ1-2 TRBV7-9 . TGTGCCAGCAGCTCCGAGAGGGAAGGCTACACCTTC CASSSEREGYTF
. TRBJ2-7 TRBV27 . TGTGCCAGCAGTTCCGGGACATTAACCGAGCAGTACTTC CASSSGTLTEQYF
. TRBJ2-3 TRBV5-3 . TGTGCCAGAAGCCTCGGGACGCTAGTAAAGCCAGATACGCAGTATTTT CARSLGTLVKPDTQYF
. TRBJ2-1 TRBV7-8 . TGTGCCAGCAGCTTGCCCCCCGGGGGGCTGGTAGGTGAGCAGTTCTTC CASSLPPGGLVGEQFF
TRBD2 TRBJ2-3 TRBV5-4 . TGTGCCAGCAGCTGGGCAGCGGGAGGGGATACGCAGTATTTT CASSWAAGGDTQYF
. TRBJ2-7 TRBV7-9 few TGTGCCAGCAGCCCCAGGATTATGGAGCAGTACTTC CASSPRIMEQYF
. TRBJ2-5 TRBV30 . TGTGCCTGGAGTTCGGGGATGGGGACCCAGTACTTC CAWSSGMGTQYF
. TRBJ2-2 TRBV6-5 . TGTGCCAGCAGTTACGGAACACTTACCGGGGAGCTGTTTTTT CASSYGTLTGELFF
TRBD2 TRBJ2-5 TRBV15 once TGTGCCACCAGCAGCGTAGATAGCGGGAGTAGAGAGACCCAGTACTTC CATSSVDSGSRETQYF
TRBD1 TRBJ1-2 TRBV20-1 . TGCAGTGATTTGGACAGGGCTGGCTACACCTTC CSDLDRAGYTF
TRBD2 TRBJ2-2 TRBV4-1 . TGCGCCAGCAGCCAACCAAAACTAGCGGCGAACACCGGGGAGCTGTTTTTT CASSQPKLAANTGELFF
. TRBJ1-6 TRBV9 . TGTGCCAGCAGCGTAGAGGGCAATAATTCACCCCTCCACTTT CASSVEGNNSPLHF
TRBD1 TRBJ2-2 TRBV10-3 . TGTGCCATCTGGACAGGATCGAACACCGGGGAGCTGTTTTTT CAIWTGSNTGELFF
TRBD2 TRBJ2-7 TRBV13 . TGTGCCAGCAGCTCAGCGGGAGCTTCCCCATCCCCCCCTTACGAGCAGTACTTC CASSSAGASPSPPYEQYF
TRBD1 TRBJ2-7 TRBV4-1 . TGCGCCAGCAGCCAGGTTACAGGGGGCGGTGGACCCGAGCAGTACTTC CASSQVTGGGGPEQYF
TRBD2 TRBJ2-3 TRBV27 . TGTGCCAGCAGTACGGGGACTAGCGGTCCCGATACGCAGTATTTT CASSTGTSGPDTQYF
. TRBJ1-2 TRBV4-3 once TGCGCCAGCAGCCAAGTTTATGCAGGGAAGGACTTCGGCTACACCTTC CASSQVYAGKDFGYTF
. TRBJ2-7 TRBV19 . TGTGCCACCGCAGAAGGCTACGAGCAGTACTTC CATAEGYEQYF
TRBD1 TRBJ1-1 TRBV7-9 . TGTGCCAGCAGCCAAAACAGGGGGACATCTAGGAACACTGAAGCTTTCTTT CASSQNRGTSRNTEAFF
. TRBJ2-7 TRBV9 . TGTGCCAGCATCATACCCTACCCGCCTCCGTTCTACGAGCAGTACTTC CASIIPYPPPFYEQYF
. TRBJ2-1 TRBV10-1 . TGCGCCAGCAGTGAGGGCGGGCCCCCTTACAATGAGCAGTTCTTC CASSEGGPPYNEQFF